The entry below describes one T cell receptor (beta chain). The target antigen is unknown. This entry belongs to a study of OX40 agonist ivuxolimab in advanced cancers. Overall study: Dose-escalation patients suffered from hepatocellular carcinoma, melanoma, renal cell or head and neck cancer.

CDR3 length equals 17 residues. From germline, CDR1 is MGHRA and CDR2 YSYEKL. V was cut by 4 bases and J by 0 bases, with 18 bases left in between. Measured with immunoSEQ multiplex PCR; TCRdb has only the in-frame clones, and not every one. This table has nearly 25,000 clones, approximately 80% appearing once. Study-level results: At 0.1-3.0 mg/kg, partial responders had clonal expansion among the lowest observed. CD8+ T cells averaged more expanded clones than CD4+. Normalized T-cell clonal expansion was also low in some nonresponders.

Sequencing used CD4+ or CD8+ T cells sorted from blood, obtained in a trial of the OX40 agonist ivuxolimab. The receptor was isolated from an adult with an advanced solid tumor such as melanoma, head and neck, liver or kidney cancer. V and J are TRBV4-1 and TRBJ1-2, with a weak D call TRBD1 (5 bases). CDR3 protein: CASSPNTIQGTNYGYTF. In nucleotides, the CDR3 is TGCGCCAGCAGCCCCAATACAATCCAGGGAACTAACTATGGCTACACCTTC.